This T cell receptor (beta chain) is drawn from a study of cytomegalovirus exposure and HLA in healthy donors. J gave up 6 bases and V 3 bases, and 10 bases lay outside the gene matches. Germline V gene lookup returns CDR1 SQVTM and CDR2 ANQGSEA. The CDR3 length is 15 residues. Points from the study as a whole: The productive fraction for most TCR beta V segments was about 90% or about 30% in an earlier analysis. HLA alleles showed associations with around 15,000 TCR beta sequences in a later analysis, at a 0.05 false discovery rate.

The primer mix had 60 Vbeta and 13 Jbeta primers. Sequencing was performed with immunoSEQ multiplex PCR; in TCRdb, only in-frame clones are kept and a portion is missing. The sample shows approximately 110,000 clones, roughly two thirds of them seen only once. Note on this clone: Its antigen is not identified.

The TCR was taken from a man younger than 35 in good health and CMV-seropositive. The chain links TRBV29-1 to TRBJ2-2, with 7 bases lining up with TRBD2. The source material was PBMCs. CDR3 coding DNA: TGCAGCGTTGATTCCGGGGAGGGTAATCCCGGGGAGCTGTTTTTT. Translation gives CSVDSGEGNPGELFF.